Below, 25 T cell receptor beta chains from the same sample are listed, as sequenced in a study of cytomegalovirus exposure and HLA in healthy donors. Vbeta (60) and Jbeta (13) primers were used in the PCR. TCRdb's table, derived via immunoSEQ multiplex PCR, lists solely in-frame clones and lacks some. The sample includes some 180,000 clones, 77% of them seen just once. The sequencing input was PBMCs. Receptors originate from a woman aged 60-75 years in good health and CMV-seropositive.

V gene TRBV7-6 combines with J gene TRBJ2-5, with 8 bases lining up with TRBD2. V lost 0 bases and J lost 2; bases outside the gene matches: 8. Germline V CDR1 and CDR2: SGHVS, FNYEAQ. The CDR3 contains 17 residues. The CDR3 is CASSLAEWAGGQETQYF. The DNA for the CDR3 is TGTGCCAGCAGCTTAGCGGAGTGGGCGGGAGGTCAAGAGACCCAGTACTTC.

J is TRBJ2-3 and V is TRBV9, with no clear D. The germline gives CDR1 SGDLS, CDR2 YYNGEE. With 4 bases removed from V and 3 bases from J, the gap between germline ends came to 6 bases. The CDR3 spans 12 residues. DNA of the CDR3: TGTGCCAGCAGCTTACAGACAGATACGCAGTATTTT. Protein: CASSLQTDTQYF.

This chain connects TRBV28 to TRBJ1-4; 7 bases line up with TRBD1. V lost 6 bases to trimming and J lost 8 bases; unmatched junction nucleotides: 9. The CDR3 spans 14 residues. Germline CDR1 is MDHEN and CDR2 is SYDVKM. The CDR3 DNA reads as TGTGCCAGCAGCGTAAAGACAGGGCGGGAAAAACTGTTTTTT. Translating gives CASSVKTGREKLFF.

The rearrangement links TRBV29-1 to TRBJ2-7, with D possibly being TRBD2 (5 bases). The CDR3 is 12 residues long. Germline V gives CDR1 SQVTM, CDR2 ANQGSEA. V shed 7 bases and J shed 7 bases, with 17 bases lying between them. The chain's CDR3 is CSARREPEEQYF. The CDR3 DNA sequence: TGCAGCGCCCGACGGGAACCCGAAGAGCAGTACTTC.

Note on this clone: Germline and junction disagree at one end, which may indicate a read error. V is TRBV5-1 and J is TRBJ2-6; D perhaps matches TRBD1 (5 bases). In germline, CDR1 is SGHRS, CDR2 YFSETQ. This CDR3 region has 16 residues. CDR3 nucleotides: TGCGCCAGCAGCGCGATTCCGGCCTCTGGGGCCAACGGCCTGACTTTC. Protein sequence: CASSAIPASGANGLTF.

The genes are TRBV4-1 and TRBJ1-4; D is unresolved. In germline, CDR1 is MGHRA, CDR2 YSYEKL. Between the trimmed V and J ends, which lost 0 bases and 3 bases, there was a span of 8 bases. CDR3 size: 15 residues. CDR3 in DNA: TGCGCCAGCAGCCAAGACAGGAGGTCTAATGAAAAACTGTTTTTT. This gives the protein CASSQDRRSNEKLFF.

The chain joins TRBV29-1 to TRBJ2-3; 16 nucleotides align to TRBD2. CDR1 and CDR2 (germline): SQVTM, ANQGSEA. The CDR3 consists of 14 residues. Germline trimming cut 4 bases from V and 8 bases from J; bases unmatched to any gene: 3. The CDR3 protein is CSVGGLAGGGTQYF. CDR3 nucleotides: TGCAGCGTTGGGGGACTAGCGGGGGGGGGTACGCAGTATTTT.

V usage is TRBV28 and J usage is TRBJ1-5; TRBD1 is a possible D gene (6 bases). V was clipped by 5 bases and J by 7 bases, with 18 bases between them. The CDR3 runs 15 residues. CDR1 and CDR2 (germline): MDHEN, SYDVKM. The CDR3 spells CASSPQTGFSQPQHF. The CDR3 DNA sequence: TGTGCCAGCAGTCCACAAACAGGGTTTAGCCAGCCCCAGCATTTT.

The rearrangement joins TRBV5-1 to TRBJ2-3; 8 positions match TRBD1. The V gene's germline CDR1 is SGHRS and CDR2 YFSETQ. This CDR3 is built from 16 residues. With V trimmed by 3 bases and J by 1 base, 7 bases remained unmatched. The CDR3 sequence: CASSSRGPPGTDTQYF. The CDR3 nucleotides read TGCGCCAGCAGCTCCAGGGGGCCCCCCGGCACAGATACGCAGTATTTT.

The V gene is TRBV5-4, the J gene TRBJ2-2; D uncertain. This CDR3 is built from 13 residues. Germline V gives CDR1 SGHNT, CDR2 YYREEE (reference sequence). V lost 0 bases and J lost 7, with 7 bases in between. The CDR3 DNA reads TGTGCCAGCAGCTTGGTGCAGAACGGGGAGCTGTTTTTT. Translated, it gives CASSLVQNGELFF.

The V and J genes are TRBV7-2 and TRBJ2-2; D remains unclear. Trimming left V 5 bases short and J 0 bases short, with 4 bases between. CDR1 and CDR2 (germline): SGHTA, FQGNSA. The length of the CDR3 is 13 residues. The CDR3 loop reads CASSLTNTGELFF. In DNA, the CDR3 is TGTGCCAGCAGCCTAACGAACACCGGGGAGCTGTTTTTT.

This clone has just a few counts. The gene calls are TRBV27 and TRBJ1-5; 12 positions agree with TRBD1. The CDR3 covers 17 residues. With 3 bases clipped from V and 7 bases from J, the junction kept 10 bases outside the gene matches. The V gene's germline CDR1 is MNHEY and CDR2 SMNVEV (reference sequence). CDR3 in amino acids: CASSFLRDRGREQPQHF. The CDR3 DNA follows: TGTGCCAGCAGTTTCCTACGGGACAGGGGGCGCGAGCAGCCCCAGCATTTT.

This chain connects TRBV7-9 to TRBJ2-1, with D unclear. In germline, CDR1 is SEHNR, CDR2 FQNEAQ (reference sequence). The CDR3 consists of 15 residues. Deletions cut 4 bases from V and 0 bases from J, with 10 bases between. Here the CDR3 DNA reads TGTGCCAGCAGCTCCCGACTTATCTCCTACAATGAGCAGTTCTTC. Protein: CASSSRLISYNEQFF.

The gene calls are TRBV28 and TRBJ2-1; 7 nucleotides agree with TRBD2. CDR1 and CDR2 from the germline V gene are MDHEN and SYDVKM. J was trimmed by 12 bases and V by 8 bases; bases with no gene match: 1. The length of the CDR3 is 9 residues. CDR3 nucleotide sequence: TGTGCCAGCGGGAGGGGGCAGTTCTTC. It is translated as CASGRGQFF.

The J gene is TRBJ2-2, the V gene TRBV7-2; 9 nucleotides line up with TRBD2. Germline V gene data show CDR1 as SGHTA and CDR2 as FQGNSA. CDR3 length equals 18 residues. Trimming removed 6 bases from V and 3 bases from J; junction bases left unmatched: 14. CDR3 DNA sequence: TGTGCCAGCAGTTCCCTCGAGGCGGGAGGGCGGTACACCGGGGAGCTGTTTTTT. Its translation is CASSSLEAGGRYTGELFF. The full variable domain, completed using reference TRBV7-2 and TRBJ2-2, is GAGVSQSPSNKVTEKGKDVELRCDPISGHTALYWYRQSLGQGLEFLIYFQGNSAPDKSGLPSDRFSAERTGGSVSTLTIQRTQQEDSAVYLCASSSLEAGGRYTGELFFGEGSRLTVL.

The chain joins TRBV4-1 to TRBJ1-1; 8 nucleotides line up with TRBD1. The germline gives CDR1 MGHRA, CDR2 YSYEKL. The V gene end was trimmed by 2 bases and the J gene end by 6 bases; junction bases not matched to a gene: 8. This CDR3 has 15 amino acids. CDR3 sequence reads: CASSQSTGVSSEAFF. The CDR3 DNA follows: TGCGCCAGCAGCCAATCGACAGGGGTTAGCTCTGAAGCTTTCTTT.

The chain is built from TRBV5-1 and TRBJ2-1, with 11 bases aligning to TRBD2. The germline V gene encodes CDR1 SGHRS and CDR2 YFSETQ. The V segment lost 6 bases and the J segment 7 bases; nucleotides outside the gene matches: 12. This CDR3 is built from 16 residues. CDR3 sequence reads: CASTILEVAGGNEQFF. In DNA form, the CDR3 reads TGCGCCAGCACCATCTTAGAGGTAGCGGGGGGGAATGAGCAGTTCTTC. The whole variable domain, remainder taken from reference TRBV5-1 and TRBJ2-1, is KAGVTQTPRYLIKTRGQQVTLSCSPISGHRSVSWYQQTPGQGLQFLFEYFSETQRNKGNFPGRFSGRQFSNSRSEMNVSTLELGDSALYLCASTILEVAGGNEQFFGPGTRLTVL.

This chain connects TRBV27 to TRBJ2-3; 9 nucleotides line up with TRBD2. The CDR3 runs to 17 residues. Germline lookup yields CDR1 MNHEY and CDR2 SMNVEV (reference sequence). V shed 4 bases and J 0 bases; nucleotides not matched to a gene: 8. In DNA form, the CDR3 reads TGTGCCAGCAGTTACAGGGGCCTAGCGGGGAGCACAGATACGCAGTATTTT. It is translated as CASSYRGLAGSTDTQYF.

V gene TRBV2 combines with J gene TRBJ2-7, with D hard to call. CDR3 size: 13 residues. With 2 bases removed from V and 3 bases from J, the gap between germline ends came to 8 bases. Per the germline V gene, CDR1 is SNHLY and CDR2 is FYNNEI. For the CDR3, the DNA is TGTGCCAGCAGTGAAATCGGTCGCTACGAGCAGTACTTC. Protein product: CASSEIGRYEQYF.

The genes are TRBV11-2 and TRBJ2-3; 8 nucleotides agree with TRBD1. From germline, CDR1 is SGHAT and CDR2 FQNNGV. This CDR3 is 13 amino acids long. V was clipped by 5 bases and J by 14 bases; unmatched bases: 12. In DNA form, the CDR3 reads TGTGCCAGCAGCCCAGACCAGGGGGCGCATCGGTATTTT. Amino acids: CASSPDQGAHRYF.

DNA of the CDR3: TGTGCCAGCAGTCCCCTCAGGACAGGGCCAACGGGAAACACCATATATTTT. The encoded protein is CASSPLRTGPTGNTIYF. The V gene is TRBV28, the J gene TRBJ1-3; 8 nucleotides match TRBD1. Germline V CDR1 and CDR2: MDHEN, SYDVKM. The CDR3 loop spans 17 amino acids. V gave up 5 bases and J gave up 4 bases; unmatched junction bases: 13.

The chain carries TRBV2 and TRBJ1-5; D not certain. Germline V gene data show CDR1 as SNHLY and CDR2 as FYNNEI. This CDR3 spans 13 amino acids. V dropped 4 bases and J dropped 5 bases, with 9 bases sitting between them. The CDR3 sequence: CASSVRRDQPQHF. Written as DNA, the CDR3 is TGTGCCAGCAGTGTTCGACGGGATCAGCCCCAGCATTTT.

The CDR3: CASSLEGLAGGETQYF. In DNA, the CDR3 is TGTGCCAGCTCACTAGAGGGACTAGCGGGAGGTGAGACCCAGTACTTC. The chain carries TRBV18 and TRBJ2-5; 15 bases map to TRBD2. This CDR3 comprises 16 residues. V lost 4 bases, J lost 5 bases, and 5 bases stayed unmatched. Germline CDR1 and CDR2: KGHSH and LQKENI.

This chain links TRBV10-3 with TRBJ1-6, with 8 bases matching TRBD1. Losses at the gene ends were 6 bases for V and 11 bases for J; bases not matched to a gene: 6. The germline V gene encodes CDR1 ENHRY and CDR2 SYGVKD. This CDR3 region has 13 residues. The CDR3 region is CAIRGDRGPPLHF. The DNA for the CDR3 is TGTGCCATCAGGGGAGACAGGGGCCCACCCCTCCACTTT.

This chain connects TRBV28 to TRBJ1-2; 7 bases are a match to TRBD1. The CDR3 extends over 14 amino acids. V lost 2 bases and J lost 2; bases outside the gene matches: 2. The germline V gene has CDR1 MDHEN and CDR2 SYDVKM. CDR3 sequence (DNA): TGTGCCAGCAGTTTAATGGGACAGAACTATGGCTACACCTTC. It specifies CASSLMGQNYGYTF.